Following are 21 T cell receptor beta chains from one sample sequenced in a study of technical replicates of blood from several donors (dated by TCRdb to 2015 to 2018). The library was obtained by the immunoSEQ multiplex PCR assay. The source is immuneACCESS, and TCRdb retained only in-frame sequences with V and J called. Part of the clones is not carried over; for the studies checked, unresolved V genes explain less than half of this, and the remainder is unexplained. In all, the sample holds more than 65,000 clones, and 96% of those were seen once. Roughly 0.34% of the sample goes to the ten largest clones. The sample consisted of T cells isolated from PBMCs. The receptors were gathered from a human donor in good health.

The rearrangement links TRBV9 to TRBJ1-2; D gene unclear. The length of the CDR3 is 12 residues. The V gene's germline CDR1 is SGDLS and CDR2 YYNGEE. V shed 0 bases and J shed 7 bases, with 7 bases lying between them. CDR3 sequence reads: CASSVEGAGYTF. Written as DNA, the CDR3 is TGTGCCAGCAGCGTAGAGGGAGCTGGCTACACCTTC.

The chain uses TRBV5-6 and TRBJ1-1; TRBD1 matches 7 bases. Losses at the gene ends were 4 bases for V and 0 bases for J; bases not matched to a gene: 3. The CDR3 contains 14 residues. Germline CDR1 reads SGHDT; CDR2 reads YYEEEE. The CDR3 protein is CASSPDRVNTEAFF. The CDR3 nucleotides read TGTGCCAGCAGCCCCGACAGGGTGAACACTGAAGCTTTCTTT.

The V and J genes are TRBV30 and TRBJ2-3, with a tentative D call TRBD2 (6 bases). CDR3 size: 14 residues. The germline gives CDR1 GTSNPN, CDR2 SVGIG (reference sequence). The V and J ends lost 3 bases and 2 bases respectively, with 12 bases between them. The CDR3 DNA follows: TGTGCCTGGAGCGGTGGGAGGCCCACAGATACGCAGTATTTT. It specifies CAWSGGRPTDTQYF. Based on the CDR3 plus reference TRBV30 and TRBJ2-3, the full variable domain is SQTIHQWPATLVQPVGSPLSLECTVEGTSNPNLYWYRQAAGRGLQLLFYSVGIGQISSEVPQNLSASRPQDRQFILSSKKLLLSDSGFYLCAWSGGRPTDTQYFGPGTRLTVL.

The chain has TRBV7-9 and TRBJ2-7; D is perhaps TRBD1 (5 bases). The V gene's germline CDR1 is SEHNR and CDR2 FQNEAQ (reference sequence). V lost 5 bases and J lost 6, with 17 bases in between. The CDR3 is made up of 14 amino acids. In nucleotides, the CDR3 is TGTGCCAGCAGCCCGACGATTGCTGGGGCCGAGCAGTACTTC. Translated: CASSPTIAGAEQYF.

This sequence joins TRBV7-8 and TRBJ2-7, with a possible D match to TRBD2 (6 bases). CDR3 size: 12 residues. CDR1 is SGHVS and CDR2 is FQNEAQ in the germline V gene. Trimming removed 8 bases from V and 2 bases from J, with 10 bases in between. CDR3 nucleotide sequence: TGTGCCAGCGGCGCGGGACCCTACGAGCAGTACTTC. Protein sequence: CASGAGPYEQYF.

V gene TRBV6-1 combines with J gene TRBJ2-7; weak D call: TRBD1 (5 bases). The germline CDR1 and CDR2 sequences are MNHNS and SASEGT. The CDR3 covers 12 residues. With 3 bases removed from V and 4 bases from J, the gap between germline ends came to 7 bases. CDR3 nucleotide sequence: TGTGCCAGCAGTGACCCAGGGTACGAGCAGTACTTC. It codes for CASSDPGYEQYF.

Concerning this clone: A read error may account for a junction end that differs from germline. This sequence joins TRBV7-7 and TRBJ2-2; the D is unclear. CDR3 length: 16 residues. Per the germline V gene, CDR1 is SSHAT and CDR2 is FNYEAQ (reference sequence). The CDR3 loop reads CASSLGNGLNTGELFF. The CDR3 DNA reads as TGTGCTAGCAGCTTAGGGAACGGGTTGAATACCGGGGAGCTGTTTTTT.

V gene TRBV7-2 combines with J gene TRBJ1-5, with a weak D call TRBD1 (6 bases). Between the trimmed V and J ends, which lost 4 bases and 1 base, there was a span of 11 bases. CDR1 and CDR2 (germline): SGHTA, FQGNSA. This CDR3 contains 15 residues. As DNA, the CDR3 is TGTGCCAGCAGCTGGGGGACAACGAGCAATCAGCCCCAGCATTTT. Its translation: CASSWGTTSNQPQHF.

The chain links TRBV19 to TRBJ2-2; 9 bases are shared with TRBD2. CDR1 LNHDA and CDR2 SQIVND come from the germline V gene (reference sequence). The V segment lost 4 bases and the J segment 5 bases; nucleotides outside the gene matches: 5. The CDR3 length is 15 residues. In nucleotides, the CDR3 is TGTGCCAGTAGTACGACTAGCGGCCTGACCGGGGAGCTGTTTTTT. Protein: CASSTTSGLTGELFF.

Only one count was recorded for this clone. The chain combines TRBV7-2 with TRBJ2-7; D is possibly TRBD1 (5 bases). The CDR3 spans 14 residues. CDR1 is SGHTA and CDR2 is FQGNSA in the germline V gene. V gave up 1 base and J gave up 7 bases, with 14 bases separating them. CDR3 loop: CASSLEDTIGEQYF. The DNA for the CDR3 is TGTGCCAGCAGCTTAGAGGACACAATAGGGGAGCAGTACTTC.

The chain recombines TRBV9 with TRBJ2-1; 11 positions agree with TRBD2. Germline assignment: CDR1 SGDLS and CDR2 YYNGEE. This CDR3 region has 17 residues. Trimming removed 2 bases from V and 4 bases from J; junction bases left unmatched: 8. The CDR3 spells CASSVYDGTSGYNEQFF. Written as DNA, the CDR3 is TGTGCCAGCAGCGTCTATGACGGGACTAGCGGATACAATGAGCAGTTCTTC.

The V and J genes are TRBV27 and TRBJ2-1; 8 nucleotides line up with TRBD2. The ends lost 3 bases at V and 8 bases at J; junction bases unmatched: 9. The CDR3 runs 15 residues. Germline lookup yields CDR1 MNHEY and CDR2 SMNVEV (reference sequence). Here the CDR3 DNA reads TGTGCCAGCAGTTTCGGGAGGGCCGGGGTGGATGAGCAGTTCTTC. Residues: CASSFGRAGVDEQFF.

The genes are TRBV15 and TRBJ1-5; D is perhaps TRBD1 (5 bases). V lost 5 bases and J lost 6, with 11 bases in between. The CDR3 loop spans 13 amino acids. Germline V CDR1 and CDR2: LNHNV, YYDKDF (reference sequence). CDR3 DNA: TGTGCCACCAGCCTAGGGGAGGCTCAGCCCCAGCATTTT. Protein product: CATSLGEAQPQHF.

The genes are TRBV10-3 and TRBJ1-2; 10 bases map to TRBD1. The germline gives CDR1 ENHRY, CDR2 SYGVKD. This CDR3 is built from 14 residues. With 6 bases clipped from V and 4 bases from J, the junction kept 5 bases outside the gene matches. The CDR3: CAISQDRGTYGYTF. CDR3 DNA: TGTGCCATCAGCCAGGACAGGGGGACCTATGGCTACACCTTC.

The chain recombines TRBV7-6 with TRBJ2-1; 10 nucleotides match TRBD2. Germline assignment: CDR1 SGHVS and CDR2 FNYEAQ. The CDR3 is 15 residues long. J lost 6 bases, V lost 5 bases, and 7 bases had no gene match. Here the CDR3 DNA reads TGTGCCAGCAGCATCACTAGCGGGACACGCAATGAGCAGTTCTTC. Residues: CASSITSGTRNEQFF.

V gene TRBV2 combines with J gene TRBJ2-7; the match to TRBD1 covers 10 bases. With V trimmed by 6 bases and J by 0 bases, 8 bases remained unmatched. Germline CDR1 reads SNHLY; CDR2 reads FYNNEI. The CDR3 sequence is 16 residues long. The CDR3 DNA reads TGTGCCAGCAGGGCCGGGACAGGGGAGGGCTCCTACGAGCAGTACTTC. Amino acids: CASRAGTGEGSYEQYF.

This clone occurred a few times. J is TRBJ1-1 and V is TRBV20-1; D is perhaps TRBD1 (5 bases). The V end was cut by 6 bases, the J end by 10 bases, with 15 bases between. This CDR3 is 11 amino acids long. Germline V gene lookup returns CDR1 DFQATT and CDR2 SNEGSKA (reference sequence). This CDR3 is CSAPRADRAFF. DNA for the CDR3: TGCAGTGCCCCTCGCGCCGACAGAGCTTTCTTT.

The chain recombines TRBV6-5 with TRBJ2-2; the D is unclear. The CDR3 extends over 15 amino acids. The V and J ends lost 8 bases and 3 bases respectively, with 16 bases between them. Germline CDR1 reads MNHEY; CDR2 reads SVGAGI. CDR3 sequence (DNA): TGTGCCAGCTCTAGAGGATCACCGGACACCGGGGAGCTGTTTTTT. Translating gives CASSRGSPDTGELFF.

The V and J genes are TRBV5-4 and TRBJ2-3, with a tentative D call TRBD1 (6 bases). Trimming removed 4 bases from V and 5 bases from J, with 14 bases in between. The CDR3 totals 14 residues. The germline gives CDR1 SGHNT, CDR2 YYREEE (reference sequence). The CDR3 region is CASSRTGTGDTQYF. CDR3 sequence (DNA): TGTGCCAGCAGCAGAACAGGGACGGGAGATACGCAGTATTTT. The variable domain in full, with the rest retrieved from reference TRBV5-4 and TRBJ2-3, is ETGVTQSPTHLIKTRGQQVTLRCSSQSGHNTVSWYQQALGQGPQFIFQYYREEENGRGNFPPRFSGLQFPNYSSELNVNALELDDSALYLCASSRTGTGDTQYFGPGTRLTVL.

In DNA form, the CDR3 reads TGTGCCAGCAGCGCGTCGGAGGGTATCCAAGAGACCCAGTACTTC. It specifies CASSASEGIQETQYF. The J gene is TRBJ2-5, the V gene TRBV9, with a tentative D call TRBD2 (6 bases). Germline V gene data show CDR1 as SGDLS and CDR2 as YYNGEE. CDR3 size: 15 residues. The V end lost 3 bases, the J end lost 1 base, and 13 bases lay between the germline ends.

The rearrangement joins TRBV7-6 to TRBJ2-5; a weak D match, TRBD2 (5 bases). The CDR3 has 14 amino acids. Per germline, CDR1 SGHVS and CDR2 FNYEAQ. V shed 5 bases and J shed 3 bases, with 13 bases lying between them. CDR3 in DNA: TGTGCCAGCAGCCAAACACGGGGAAAAGAGACCCAGTACTTC. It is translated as CASSQTRGKETQYF.